The rows below give T cell receptor beta chains drawn from one sample of a study of control samples from healthy donors and cancer patients. The repertoire was sequenced with immunoSEQ multiplex PCR; TCRdb's copy has only in-frame clones and lacks some. This table holds about 70,000 clones, 84% found once. The sample consisted of blood. The source is a man aged 50 to 60 in good health. Each CDR3 is given with its conserved first and last residue. D genes are given only for firm matches. Only part of the rows carry a size: once, few, many, or a class if the clone is expanded.

V gene	J gene	D gene	clone size	CDR3 DNA	CDR3 protein
TRBV7-9	TRBJ2-7	NA	NA	TGTGCCAGCAGCTTAGCATCAGCCTCCTACGAGCAGTACTTC	CASSLASASYEQYF
TRBV11-1	TRBJ1-2	NA	NA	TGTGCCAGCAGCTCCCCCGGACGCGTGGATATTGATGGCTACACCTTC	CASSSPGRVDIDGYTF
TRBV4-3	TRBJ2-7	TRBD2	medium-sized	TGCGCCAGCAGCCTGGCTGTAGTAGCGGGTTACGAGCAGTACTTC	CASSLAVVAGYEQYF
TRBV6-5	TRBJ2-1	TRBD2	few	TGTGCCAGCACCCTCACTAGCGGGGGTTACAATGAGCAGTTCTTC	CASTLTSGGYNEQFF
TRBV7-9	TRBJ1-3	TRBD1	NA	TGTGCCAGCAGCTTTACCCCTACAGGGGGCGCCTCTGGAAACACCATATATTTT	CASSFTPTGGASGNTIYF
TRBV5-1	TRBJ2-1	NA	NA	TGCGCCAGCAGCTCGGGGCCATACAATGAGCAGTTCTTC	CASSSGPYNEQFF
TRBV5-1	TRBJ1-2	TRBD1	NA	TGCGCCAGCAGCGGGGGACAGGGGGCAATGGACTATGGCTACACCTTC	CASSGGQGAMDYGYTF
TRBV19	TRBJ1-5	NA	NA	TGTGCCAGTAAGGTCAGGGCACAGAGGAAGCCCCAGCATTTT	CASKVRAQRKPQHF
TRBV6-5	TRBJ1-4	NA	NA	TGTGCCAGCACCCAATTAAACGGGTTAGGACTGTTTTTT	CASTQLNGLGLFF
TRBV28	TRBJ1-2	NA	NA	TGTGCCAGCAGCCCCCCCCGCAGACTTAACTATGGCTACACCTTC	CASSPPRRLNYGYTF
TRBV27	TRBJ1-1	NA	NA	TGTGCCAGCAGTCCAGGGTACACTGAAGCTTTCTTT	CASSPGYTEAFF
TRBV30	TRBJ1-2	TRBD1	NA	TGTGCCTTCAGCCGGGACAGGAGAGTAGCTAACTATGGCTACACCTTC	CAFSRDRRVANYGYTF
TRBV14	TRBJ1-2	NA	NA	TGTGCCAGCAGCCGCGACAGAGGCAACTATGGCTACACCTTC	CASSRDRGNYGYTF
TRBV7-2	TRBJ2-7	NA	few	TGTGCCAGCAGCTTAGAATCTAAAACCTACGAGCAGTACTTC	CASSLESKTYEQYF
TRBV4-3	TRBJ2-7	NA	NA	TGCGCCAGCAGCCAAGCGCATAGGAACGAGCAGTACTTC	CASSQAHRNEQYF
TRBV15	TRBJ2-2	NA	many	TGTGCCACCAGCGGAGGGGCGATTAACACCGGGGAGCTGTTTTTT	CATSGGAINTGELFF